This entry features one T cell receptor beta chain sequence. Antigen unknown. The data originate from a study of OX40 agonist ivuxolimab in advanced cancers. The overall study: Past anti-PD-1, anti-PD-L1 or anti-CTLA-4 therapy was accepted, and 30% to 50% had received some. Three patients responded partially, comprising one with hepatocellular carcinoma and two with cutaneous melanoma. Findings and caveats of the study: Expanded clones tended on average to be more numerous among CD8+ T cells than CD4+.

Profiled with immunoSEQ multiplex PCR; TCRdb holds only in-frame clones, not every one. The data contain about 76,000 clones, 88% of them seen just once; the ten biggest clones take up roughly 0.98%. V trimming: 3 bases; J trimming: 4 bases; junction bases outside the gene matches: 11. CDR3 length: 17 residues. Material: CD4+ or CD8+ T cells sorted from blood, obtained in a trial of the OX40 agonist ivuxolimab. V usage is TRBV23-1 and J usage is TRBJ1-5; 8 nucleotides match TRBD1. TRBV23-1 is designated an ORF whose function remains uncertain. The source of this sequence is an adult with an advanced solid tumor such as melanoma, head and neck, liver or kidney cancer. CDR3 protein: CASSHGQGSGRNQPQHF. CDR3 coding DNA: TGCGCCAGCAGTCATGGACAGGGATCCGGGAGGAATCAGCCCCAGCATTTT.